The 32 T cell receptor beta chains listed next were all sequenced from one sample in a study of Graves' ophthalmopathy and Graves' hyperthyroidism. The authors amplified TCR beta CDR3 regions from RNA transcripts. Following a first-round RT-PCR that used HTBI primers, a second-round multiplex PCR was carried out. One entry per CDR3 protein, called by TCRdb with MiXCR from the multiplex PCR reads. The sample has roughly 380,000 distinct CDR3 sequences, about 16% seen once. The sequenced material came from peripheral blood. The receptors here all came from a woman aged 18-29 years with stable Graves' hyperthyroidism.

The CDR3 sequence: CASRRGRGSTDTQYF. Written as DNA, the CDR3 is TGTGCCAGCAGAAGAGGGCGGGGTAGCACAGATACGCAGTATTTT. The rearrangement uses TRBV11-2 and TRBJ2-3, with a tentative D call TRBD2 (6 bases). The CDR3 is made up of 15 amino acids. V gave up 6 bases and J gave up 0 bases, with 13 bases separating them. The germline gives CDR1 SGHAT, CDR2 FQNNGV.

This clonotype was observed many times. CDR3 in DNA: TGCGCCAGCAGCCTCGACGGGGATAGCAATCAGCCCCAGCATTTT. Protein product: CASSLDGDSNQPQHF. V is TRBV5-1 and J is TRBJ1-5; the D is unclear. The CDR3 consists of 15 residues. V was shortened by 4 bases and J by 0 bases, with 11 bases between the two germline ends. The germline CDR1 and CDR2 sequences are SGHRS and YFSETQ.

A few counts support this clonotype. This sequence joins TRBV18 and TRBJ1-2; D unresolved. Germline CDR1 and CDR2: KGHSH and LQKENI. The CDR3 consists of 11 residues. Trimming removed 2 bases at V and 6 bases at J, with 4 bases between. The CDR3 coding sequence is TGTGCCAGCTCACCAGGGAATGGCTACACCTTC. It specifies CASSPGNGYTF.

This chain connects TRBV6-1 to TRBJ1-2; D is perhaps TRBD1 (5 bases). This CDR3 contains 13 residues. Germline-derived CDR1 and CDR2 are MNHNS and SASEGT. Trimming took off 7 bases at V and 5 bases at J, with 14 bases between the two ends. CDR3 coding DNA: TGTGCCAGCAATGAGGGGCTGCTATATGGCTACACCTTC. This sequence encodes CASNEGLLYGYTF.

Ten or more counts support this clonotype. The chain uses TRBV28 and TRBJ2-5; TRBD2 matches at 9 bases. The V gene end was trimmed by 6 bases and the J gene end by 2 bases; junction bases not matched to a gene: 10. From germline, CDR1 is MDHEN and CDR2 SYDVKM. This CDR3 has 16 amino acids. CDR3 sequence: CASSPGGAGGQETQYF. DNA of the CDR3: TGTGCCAGCAGCCCGGGTGGAGCGGGGGGACAAGAGACCCAGTACTTC.

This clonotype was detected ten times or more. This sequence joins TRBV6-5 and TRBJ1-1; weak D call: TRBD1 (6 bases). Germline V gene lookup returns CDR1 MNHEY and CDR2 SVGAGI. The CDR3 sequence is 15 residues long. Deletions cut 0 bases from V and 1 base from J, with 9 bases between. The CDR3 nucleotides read TGTGCCAGCAGTTACTCCGGGACAAAGAACACTGAAGCTTTCTTT. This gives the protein CASSYSGTKNTEAFF.

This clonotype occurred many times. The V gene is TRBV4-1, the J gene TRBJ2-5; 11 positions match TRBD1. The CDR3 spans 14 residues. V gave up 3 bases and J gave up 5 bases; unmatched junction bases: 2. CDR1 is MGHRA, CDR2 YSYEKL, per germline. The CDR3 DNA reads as TGCGCCAGCAGCCAGGGACAGGGGGTTGAGACCCAGTACTTC. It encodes CASSQGQGVETQYF.

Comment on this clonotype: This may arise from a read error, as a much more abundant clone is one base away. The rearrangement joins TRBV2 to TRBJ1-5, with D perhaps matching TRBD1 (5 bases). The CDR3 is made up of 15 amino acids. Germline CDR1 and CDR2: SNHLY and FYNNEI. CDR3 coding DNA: TGTGCCGGCAGTGAACGGTGGGGCCGAAATCAGCCCCAGCATTTT. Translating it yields CAGSERWGRNQPQHF.

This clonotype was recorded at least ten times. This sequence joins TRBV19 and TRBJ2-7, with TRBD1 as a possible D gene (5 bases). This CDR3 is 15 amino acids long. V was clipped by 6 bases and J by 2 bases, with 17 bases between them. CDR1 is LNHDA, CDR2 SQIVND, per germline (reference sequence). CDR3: CASRRNPREPYEQYF. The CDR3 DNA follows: TGTGCCAGTAGAAGAAACCCCAGGGAACCCTACGAGCAGTACTTC.

CDR3 region: CASSPRGAPETEAFF. For the CDR3, the DNA is TGTGCCAGCAGCCCCCGCGGGGCTCCCGAGACTGAAGCTTTCTTT. V usage is TRBV11-1 and J usage is TRBJ1-1, with a possible D match to TRBD1 (5 bases). Per germline, CDR1 SGHAT and CDR2 FQDESV (reference sequence). The CDR3 is 15 amino acids. V lost 5 bases to trimming and J lost 5 bases, with 18 bases between them. The variable domain in full, with the rest retrieved from reference TRBV11-1 and TRBJ1-1, is EAEVAQSPRYKITEKSQAVAFWCDPISGHATLYWYRQILGQGPELLVQFQDESVVDDSQLPKDRFSAERLKGVDSTLKIQPAELGDSAMYLCASSPRGAPETEAFFGQGTRLTVV.

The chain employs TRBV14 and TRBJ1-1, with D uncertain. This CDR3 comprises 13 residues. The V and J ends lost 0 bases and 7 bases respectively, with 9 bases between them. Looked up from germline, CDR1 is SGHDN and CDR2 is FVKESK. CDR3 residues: CASSQEVWSEAFF. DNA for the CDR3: TGTGCCAGCAGCCAAGAGGTCTGGAGTGAAGCTTTCTTT.

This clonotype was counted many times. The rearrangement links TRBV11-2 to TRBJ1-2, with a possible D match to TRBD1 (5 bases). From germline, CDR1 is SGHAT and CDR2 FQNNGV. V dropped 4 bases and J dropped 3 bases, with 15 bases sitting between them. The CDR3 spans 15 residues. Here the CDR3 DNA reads TGTGCCAGCAGCTCCCCGGGGGGAGAGGACTATGGCTACACCTTC. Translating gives CASSSPGGEDYGYTF.

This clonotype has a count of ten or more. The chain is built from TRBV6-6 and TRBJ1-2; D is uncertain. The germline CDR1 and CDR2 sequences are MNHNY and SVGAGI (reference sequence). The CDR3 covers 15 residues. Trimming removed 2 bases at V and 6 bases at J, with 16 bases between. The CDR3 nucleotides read TGTGCCAGCAGTTACGGCCCAGCCTCCCTCAATGGCTACACCTTC. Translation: CASSYGPASLNGYTF.

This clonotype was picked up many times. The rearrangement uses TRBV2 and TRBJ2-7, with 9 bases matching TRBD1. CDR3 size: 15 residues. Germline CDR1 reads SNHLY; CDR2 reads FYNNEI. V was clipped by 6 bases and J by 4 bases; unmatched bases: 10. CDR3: CASSPVGTGLYEQYF. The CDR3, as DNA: TGTGCCAGCAGCCCCGTCGGGACAGGGTTGTACGAGCAGTACTTC.

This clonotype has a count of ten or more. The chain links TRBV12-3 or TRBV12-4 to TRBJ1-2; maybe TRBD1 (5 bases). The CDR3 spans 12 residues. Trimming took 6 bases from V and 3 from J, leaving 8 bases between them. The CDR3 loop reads CASRGGDYGYTF. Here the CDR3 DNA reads TGTGCCAGCAGAGGAGGGGACTATGGCTACACCTTC.

CDR3 in DNA: TGTGCCAGCCTTTCTTTTGGAGCGGAGACCCAGTACTTC. Translating gives CASLSFGAETQYF. The chain recombines TRBV7-2 with TRBJ2-5; D remains unclear. CDR1 SGHTA and CDR2 FQGNSA come from the germline V gene. The CDR3 totals 13 residues. The V end was cut by 8 bases, the J end by 5 bases, with 15 bases between.

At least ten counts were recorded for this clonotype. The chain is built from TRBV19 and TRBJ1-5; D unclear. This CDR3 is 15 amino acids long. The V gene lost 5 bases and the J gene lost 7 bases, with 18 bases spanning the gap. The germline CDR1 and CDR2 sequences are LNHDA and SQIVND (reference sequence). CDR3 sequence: CASSFPREVGQPQHF. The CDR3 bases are TGTGCCAGTAGTTTCCCAAGGGAGGTAGGACAGCCCCAGCATTTT.

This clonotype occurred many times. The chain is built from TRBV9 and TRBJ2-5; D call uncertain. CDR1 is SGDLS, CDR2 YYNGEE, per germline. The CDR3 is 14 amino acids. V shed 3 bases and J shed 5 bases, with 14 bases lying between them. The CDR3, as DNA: TGTGCCAGCAGCGCCGATAGTAGTTCGGAGACCCAGTACTTC. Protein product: CASSADSSSETQYF.

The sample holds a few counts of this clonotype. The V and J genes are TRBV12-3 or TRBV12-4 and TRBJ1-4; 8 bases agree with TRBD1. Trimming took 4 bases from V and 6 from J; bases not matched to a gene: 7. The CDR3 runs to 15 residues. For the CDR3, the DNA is TGTGCCAGCAGTTCCGGACAGGGAGGAGATGAAAAACTGTTTTTT. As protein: CASSSGQGGDEKLFF.

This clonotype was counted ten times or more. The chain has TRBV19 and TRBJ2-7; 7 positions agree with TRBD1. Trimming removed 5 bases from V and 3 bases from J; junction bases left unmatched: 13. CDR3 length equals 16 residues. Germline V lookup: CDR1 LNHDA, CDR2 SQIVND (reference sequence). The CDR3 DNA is TGTGCCAGTAGTCAATCTCCTCCGGGACAGTACTACGAGCAGTACTTC. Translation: CASSQSPPGQYYEQYF. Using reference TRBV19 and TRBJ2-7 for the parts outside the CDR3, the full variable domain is DGGITQSPKYLFRKEGQNVTLSCEQNLNHDAMYWYRQDPGQGLRLIYYSQIVNDFQKGDIAEGYSVSREKKESFPLTVTSAQKNPTAFYLCASSQSPPGQYYEQYFGPGTRLTVT.

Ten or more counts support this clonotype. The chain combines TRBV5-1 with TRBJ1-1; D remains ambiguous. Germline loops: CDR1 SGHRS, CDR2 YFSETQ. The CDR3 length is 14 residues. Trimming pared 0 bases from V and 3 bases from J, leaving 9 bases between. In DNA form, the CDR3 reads TGCGCCAGCAGCTTGGAGGCAGGCGACACTGAAGCTTTCTTT. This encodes CASSLEAGDTEAFF. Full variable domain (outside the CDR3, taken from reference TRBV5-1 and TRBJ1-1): KAGVTQTPRYLIKTRGQQVTLSCSPISGHRSVSWYQQTPGQGLQFLFEYFSETQRNKGNFPGRFSGRQFSNSRSEMNVSTLELGDSALYLCASSLEAGDTEAFFGQGTRLTVV.

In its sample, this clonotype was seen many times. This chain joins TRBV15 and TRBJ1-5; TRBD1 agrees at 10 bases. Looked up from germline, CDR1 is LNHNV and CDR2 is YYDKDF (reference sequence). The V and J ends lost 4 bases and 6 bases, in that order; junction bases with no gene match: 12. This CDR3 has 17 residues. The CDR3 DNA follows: TGTGCCACCAGCAAGGTGGGGGGACAGGGGCGTATTCAGCCCCAGCATTTT. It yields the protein CATSKVGGQGRIQPQHF.

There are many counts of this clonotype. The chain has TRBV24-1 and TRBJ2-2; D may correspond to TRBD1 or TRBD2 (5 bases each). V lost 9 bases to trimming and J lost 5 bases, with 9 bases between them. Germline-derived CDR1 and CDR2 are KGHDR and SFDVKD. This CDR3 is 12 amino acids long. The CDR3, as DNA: TGTGCCACCCGGGACCCGACCGGGGAGCTGTTTTTT. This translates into CATRDPTGELFF.

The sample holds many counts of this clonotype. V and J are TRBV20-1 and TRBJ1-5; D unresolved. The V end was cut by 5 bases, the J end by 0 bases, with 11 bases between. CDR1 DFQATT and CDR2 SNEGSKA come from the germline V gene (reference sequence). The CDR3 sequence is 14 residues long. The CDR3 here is CSAFDGFSNQPQHF. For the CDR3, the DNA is TGCAGTGCTTTTGACGGTTTTAGCAATCAGCCCCAGCATTTT.

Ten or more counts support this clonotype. CDR3 in DNA: TGCAGTGCTCATCCTGGCCCGAATCAGCCCCAGCATTTT. It specifies CSAHPGPNQPQHF. The chain links TRBV20-1 to TRBJ1-5; unclear D gene. CDR1 DFQATT and CDR2 SNEGSKA come from the germline V gene (reference sequence). V was pared by 5 bases and J by 4 bases, with 12 bases between. This CDR3 is built from 13 residues.

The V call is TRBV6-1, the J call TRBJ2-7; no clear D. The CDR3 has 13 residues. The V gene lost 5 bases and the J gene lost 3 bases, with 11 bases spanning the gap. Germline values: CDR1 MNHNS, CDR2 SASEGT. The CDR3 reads CASSPTDLYEQYF. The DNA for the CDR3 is TGTGCCAGCAGTCCCACCGACCTCTACGAGCAGTACTTC.

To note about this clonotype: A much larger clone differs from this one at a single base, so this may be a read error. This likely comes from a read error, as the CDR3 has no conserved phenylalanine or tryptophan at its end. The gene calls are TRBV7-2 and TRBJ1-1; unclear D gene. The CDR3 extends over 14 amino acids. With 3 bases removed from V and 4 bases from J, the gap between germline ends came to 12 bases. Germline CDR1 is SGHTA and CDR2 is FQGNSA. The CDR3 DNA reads TGTGCCAGCAGCTTCTCTTTTTACGGCACTGAAGCTTTCGTT. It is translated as CASSFSFYGTEAFV.

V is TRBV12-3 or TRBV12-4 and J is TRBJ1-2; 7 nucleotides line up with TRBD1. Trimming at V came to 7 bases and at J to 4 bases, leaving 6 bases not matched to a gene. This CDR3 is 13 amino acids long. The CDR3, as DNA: TGTGCCAGCACCGGGGGACAGATCTATGGCTACACCTTC. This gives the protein CASTGGQIYGYTF.

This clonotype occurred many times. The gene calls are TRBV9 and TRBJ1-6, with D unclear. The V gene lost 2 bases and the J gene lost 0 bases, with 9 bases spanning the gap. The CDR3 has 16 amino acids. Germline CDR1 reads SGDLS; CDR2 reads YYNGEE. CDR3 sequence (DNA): TGTGCCAGCAGCGTGGGTCCGAGCTCCTATAATTCACCCCTCCACTTT. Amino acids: CASSVGPSSYNSPLHF.

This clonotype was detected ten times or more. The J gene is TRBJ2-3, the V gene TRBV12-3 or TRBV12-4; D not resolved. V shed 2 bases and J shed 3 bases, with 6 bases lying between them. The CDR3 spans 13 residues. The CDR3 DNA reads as TGTGCCAGCAGTTTACGCGGAACAGATACGCAGTATTTT. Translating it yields CASSLRGTDTQYF.

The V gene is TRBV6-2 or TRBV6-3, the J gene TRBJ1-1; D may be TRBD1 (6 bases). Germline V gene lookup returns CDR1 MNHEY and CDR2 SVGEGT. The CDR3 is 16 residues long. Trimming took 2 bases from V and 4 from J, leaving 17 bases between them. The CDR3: CASSYAKTRGFTEAFF. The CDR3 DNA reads TGTGCCAGCAGTTACGCGAAGACCAGGGGATTCACTGAAGCTTTCTTT.

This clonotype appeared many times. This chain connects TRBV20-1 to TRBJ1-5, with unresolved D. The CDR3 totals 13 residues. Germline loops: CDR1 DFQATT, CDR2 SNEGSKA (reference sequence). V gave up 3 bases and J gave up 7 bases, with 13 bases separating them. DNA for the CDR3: TGCAGTGCTAGGAACGGTGTCGGGCAGCCCCAGCATTTT. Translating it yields CSARNGVGQPQHF.